One sample yielded the 28 T cell receptor beta chains listed below, sequenced in a study of type 1 regulatory T cells (dated by TCRdb to the early 2020s). These receptors have no identified antigens. Sequencing was performed on an Illumina MiSeq. The raw public data were reprocessed by TCRdb itself: fastp quality trimming at Q25, MiXCR clonotype calling, in-frame beta chains only. Rows with a matching CDR3 protein are joined into one entry that keeps the most common DNA and genes. The sample table shows about 42,000 distinct CDR3 sequences, and 12% are seen once. Of the sample, 7% to 9% falls within the top ten clones. Material for sequencing was cultured non-Tr1 T cells, either the whole culture or a sorted T cell fraction (not recorded which). This specimen's cell subset or site label, per the study, means: non-Tr1 population from the T-allo10 product. These receptors were obtained from a human donor in good health.

The sample holds a few counts of this clonotype. The rearrangement joins TRBV7-2 to TRBJ2-5; D might be TRBD1 (5 bases). This CDR3 contains 13 residues. The V gene lost 5 bases and the J gene lost 3 bases, with 10 bases spanning the gap. CDR1 is SGHTA and CDR2 is FQGNSA in the germline V gene. CDR3 protein: CASSRSQEETQYF. The CDR3 DNA is TGTGCCAGCAGCCGGTCACAGGAAGAGACCCAGTACTTC.

The count of this clonotype is one. A much larger clone lies one base from this, so it may be a read error. The chain carries TRBV6-5 and TRBJ2-3; D is unresolved. This CDR3 has 14 residues. CDR1 and CDR2 from the germline V gene are MNHEY and SVGAGI. The CDR3 loop is CASSRQKYTDAQYF. DNA of the CDR3: TGTGCCAGCAGTCGTCAGAAATACACAGATGCGCAGTATTTT.

This clonotype has a count of ten or more. V gene TRBV3-1 combines with J gene TRBJ2-3; 7 bases map to TRBD1. CDR1 and CDR2 (germline): LGHDT, YNNKEL (reference sequence). There are 13 residues in the CDR3. V shed 5 bases, J shed 8 bases, and the junction held 7 bases outside the gene matches. CDR3 nucleotide sequence: TGTGCCAGCAGCAACACAGGGGTTAGTACGCAGTATTTT. This sequence encodes CASSNTGVSTQYF.

Points on this clonotype: A clone one base away is much larger, so this may be a read error. The chain is built from TRBV5-1 and TRBJ1-6, with D unclear. The CDR3 is 14 residues long. CDR1 is SGHRS, CDR2 YFSETQ, per germline. V lost 1 base, J lost 6 bases, and 8 bases lay in between. CDR3 sequence (DNA): TGCGCCAGCAGCTTGCGGGAACCTAATTCACCCCTCCACTTT. This encodes CASSLREPNSPLHF.

This chain links TRBV7-9 with TRBJ2-1, with 10 bases identical to TRBD2. Germline values: CDR1 SEHNR, CDR2 FQNEAQ (reference sequence). The V segment lost 9 bases and the J segment 6 bases; nucleotides outside the gene matches: 5. The CDR3 has 13 residues. The DNA of the CDR3 is TGTGCCAGTGGCCTAGCGGGAGTCAATGAGCAGTTCTTC. Translated, it gives CASGLAGVNEQFF.

V is TRBV20-1 and J is TRBJ2-3, with D possibly being TRBD2 (7 bases). With 1 base removed from V and 0 bases from J, the gap between germline ends came to 14 bases. Germline loops: CDR1 DFQATT, CDR2 SNEGSKA (reference sequence). This CDR3 is built from 16 residues. Here the CDR3 reads CSARVHGGLSTDTQYF. The CDR3, as DNA: TGCAGTGCTAGAGTACACGGGGGGCTTAGCACAGATACGCAGTATTTT.

This clonotype was found a few times. This sequence joins TRBV3-1 and TRBJ1-5, with D possibly matching TRBD1 (5 bases). The germline V and J ends were trimmed by 4 bases and 6 bases, with 16 bases remaining between them. The CDR3 totals 15 residues. Germline V CDR1 and CDR2: LGHDT, YNNKEL (reference sequence). The chain's CDR3 is CASSPYGGVGQPQHF. CDR3 coding DNA: TGTGCCAGCAGCCCGTACGGGGGAGTTGGTCAGCCCCAGCATTTT. The full variable domain, its missing parts supplied by reference TRBV3-1 and TRBJ1-5, is DTAVSQTPKYLVTQMGNDKSIKCEQNLGHDTMYWYKQDSKKFLKIMFSYNNKELIINETVPNRFSPKSPDKAHLNLHINSLELGDSAVYFCASSPYGGVGQPQHFGDGTRLSIL.

This clonotype turned up a few times. The chain is built from TRBV6-6 and TRBJ1-5, with D perhaps matching TRBD1 (6 bases). Trimming took off 6 bases at V and 5 bases at J, with 17 bases between the two ends. The CDR3 is 15 amino acids. Germline V CDR1 and CDR2: MNHNY, SVGAGI (reference sequence). The CDR3, as DNA: TGTGCCAGCAGGTCTCAGGGGAAGGGGGATCAGCCCCAGCATTTT. This sequence encodes CASRSQGKGDQPQHF.

This clonotype was recorded many times. This sequence joins TRBV12-3 or TRBV12-4 and TRBJ2-1; TRBD1 matches at 7 bases. CDR3 length: 13 amino acids. V was pared by 7 bases and J by 9 bases, with 9 bases of the junction left unmatched. The CDR3 DNA sequence: TGTGCCAGCAAACCAGGGACAGTATCTGAGCAGTTCTTC. Encoded protein: CASKPGTVSEQFF.

The gene calls are TRBV5-6 and TRBJ1-1; D is undetermined. V lost 3 bases to trimming and J lost 7 bases, with 13 bases between them. Germline values: CDR1 SGHDT, CDR2 YYEEEE. The CDR3 sequence is 13 residues long. The CDR3 DNA is TGTGCCAGCAGCTCCATCCTTCCTGGTGAAGCTTTCTTT. It translates to CASSSILPGEAFF.

This clonotype was picked up many times. This sequence joins TRBV28 and TRBJ1-5; D may be TRBD1 (5 bases). Trimming removed 6 bases at V and 1 base at J, with 16 bases between. The germline V gene has CDR1 MDHEN and CDR2 SYDVKM. This CDR3 comprises 16 residues. In DNA, the CDR3 is TGTGCCAGCAGGCAGATCTGGAGGGGAAGCAATCAGCCCCAGCATTTT. It translates to CASRQIWRGSNQPQHF. Combining the CDR3 with reference TRBV28 and TRBJ1-5 gives the whole variable domain DVKVTQSSRYLVKRTGEKVFLECVQDMDHENMFWYRQDPGLGLRLIYFSYDVKMKEKGDIPEGYSVSREKKERFSLILESASTNQTSMYLCASRQIWRGSNQPQHFGDGTRLSIL.

This clonotype was seen many times. The chain carries TRBV5-1 and TRBJ2-2; tentative D call: TRBD1 (6 bases). CDR1 is SGHRS, CDR2 YFSETQ, per germline. V lost 4 bases and J 4 bases, leaving 14 bases between the germline ends. The CDR3 extends over 15 amino acids. The CDR3 reads CASSAARGSTGELFF. The CDR3 bases are TGCGCCAGCAGCGCCGCGAGGGGGAGCACCGGGGAGCTGTTTTTT.

This clonotype was counted only a few times. The chain is built from TRBV20-1 and TRBJ2-1; 7 positions agree with TRBD2. Trimming took 1 base from V and 4 from J; bases not matched to a gene: 10. This CDR3 has 16 amino acids. CDR1 is DFQATT, CDR2 SNEGSKA, per germline (reference sequence). Here the CDR3 reads CSARVMRGSVYNEQFF. Written as DNA, the CDR3 is TGCAGTGCTAGAGTGATGCGCGGGAGTGTATACAATGAGCAGTTCTTC.

This clonotype occurred a few times. The chain carries TRBV20-1 and TRBJ2-3, with D possibly being TRBD2 (6 bases). Trimming stripped 4 bases from V and 0 bases from J, with 11 bases between. CDR3 length equals 14 residues. The germline CDR1 and CDR2 sequences are DFQATT and SNEGSKA (reference sequence). CDR3 residues: CSANLAISTDTQYF. The DNA of the CDR3 is TGCAGTGCTAATCTAGCGATCAGCACAGATACGCAGTATTTT.

This clonotype was counted at least ten times. This chain links TRBV18 with TRBJ1-1; tentatively, D is TRBD1 (5 bases). The CDR3 has 12 amino acids. CDR1 is KGHSH and CDR2 is LQKENI in the germline V gene. V lost 4 bases to trimming and J lost 8 bases, with 11 bases between them. CDR3 region: CASSLGRGEAFF. The CDR3 DNA reads TGTGCCAGCTCACTGGGACGGGGAGAAGCTTTCTTT. The variable domain in full, completed from reference TRBV18 and TRBJ1-1, reads NAGVMQNPRHLVRRRGQEARLRCSPMKGHSHVYWYRQLPEEGLKFMVYLQKENIIDESGMPKERFSAEFPKEGPSILRIQQVVRGDSAAYFCASSLGRGEAFFGQGTRLTVV.

This chain links TRBV20-1 with TRBJ1-1; a weak D match, TRBD1 (6 bases). The germline V gene encodes CDR1 DFQATT and CDR2 SNEGSKA (reference sequence). The V gene lost 4 bases and the J gene lost 5 bases, with 20 bases spanning the gap. The CDR3 sequence is 15 residues long. The CDR3 protein is CSAIPQGSLPTEAFF. CDR3 DNA: TGCAGTGCTATTCCACAGGGATCATTACCTACTGAAGCTTTCTTT.

This clonotype came up a few times. V usage is TRBV4-3 and J usage is TRBJ2-1; tentatively, D is TRBD2 (5 bases). CDR1 and CDR2 (germline): LGHNA, YSLEER. This CDR3 has 15 residues. V shed 0 bases and J shed 9 bases, with 15 bases lying between them. The CDR3 loop is CASSQESNRRSEQFF. The CDR3 DNA reads as TGCGCCAGCAGCCAAGAAAGCAATCGGAGGTCTGAGCAGTTCTTC.

The chain combines TRBV5-4 with TRBJ2-2; no reliable D call. Trimming took off 2 bases at V and 3 bases at J, with 5 bases between the two ends. The CDR3 is made up of 13 amino acids. Germline assignment: CDR1 SGHNT and CDR2 YYREEE (reference sequence). CDR3 bases: TGTGCCAGCAGCTTTCCGCACACCGGGGAGCTGTTTTTT. Translating it yields CASSFPHTGELFF.

This clonotype was seen more than once but under ten times. The gene calls are TRBV18 and TRBJ2-7, with 7 nucleotides matching TRBD1. V trimming: 3 bases; J trimming: 6 bases; junction bases outside the gene matches: 8. Germline V CDR1 and CDR2: KGHSH, LQKENI. The CDR3 is made up of 14 amino acids. This chain's CDR3 is CASSPLNSGGEQYF. CDR3 in DNA: TGTGCCAGCTCACCTCTAAACTCAGGGGGCGAGCAGTACTTC.

This clonotype was found many times. V usage is TRBV12-3 or TRBV12-4 and J usage is TRBJ1-5; tentative D call: TRBD1 (5 bases). The CDR3 totals 15 residues. V dropped 6 bases and J dropped 3 bases, with 15 bases sitting between them. The CDR3 coding sequence is TGTGCCAGCAGCTCCCGGGGTGGGACCAATCAGCCCCAGCATTTT. Translating gives CASSSRGGTNQPQHF.

This chain uses TRBV7-2 with TRBJ2-7; the D gene is possibly TRBD2 (6 bases). The germline CDR1 and CDR2 sequences are SGHTA and FQGNSA. The CDR3 contains 14 residues. Trimming removed 1 base at V and 5 bases at J, with 12 bases between. CDR3 sequence (DNA): TGTGCCAGCAGCTTAGATAGCAGGAGGGACGAGCAGTACTTC. This gives the protein CASSLDSRRDEQYF.

This clonotype was seen repeatedly, ten times or more. V is TRBV5-1 and J is TRBJ2-2, with 9 bases matching TRBD1. Losses at the gene ends were 4 bases for V and 4 bases for J; bases not matched to a gene: 14. Germline assignment: CDR1 SGHRS and CDR2 YFSETQ. The CDR3 contains 18 residues. CDR3 nucleotides: TGCGCCAGCAGCAAGCGAACCGGGACAGGGTATTTCACCGGGGAGCTGTTTTTT. Translated, it gives CASSKRTGTGYFTGELFF.

This chain connects TRBV5-4 to TRBJ2-3; 7 bases fit TRBD2. V lost 4 bases to trimming and J lost 0 bases; unmatched junction nucleotides: 8. CDR3 length: 16 residues. CDR1 is SGHNT, CDR2 YYREEE, per germline (reference sequence). The CDR3, as DNA: TGTGCCAGCAGCCCTAAAGTCGGGGGGAGCACAGATACGCAGTATTTT. It is translated as CASSPKVGGSTDTQYF.

This clonotype was counted between two and nine times. The rearrangement links TRBV20-1 to TRBJ1-2; TRBD1 might be the D (5 bases). CDR3 length equals 12 residues. Germline lookup yields CDR1 DFQATT and CDR2 SNEGSKA (reference sequence). The CDR3 loop is CSPFGGGYGYTF. The CDR3 nucleotides read TGCAGCCCATTTGGGGGAGGCTATGGCTACACCTTC.

This clonotype is deemed medium-sized. This chain connects TRBV20-1 to TRBJ2-1; D is possibly TRBD1 or TRBD2 (5 bases each). With 6 bases removed from V and 4 bases from J, the gap between germline ends came to 13 bases. This CDR3 spans 13 amino acids. The V gene's germline CDR1 is DFQATT and CDR2 SNEGSKA (reference sequence). The CDR3 sequence is CSAPRDGYNEQFF. The CDR3 DNA follows: TGCAGTGCGCCCCGGGACGGGTACAATGAGCAGTTCTTC.

Concerning this clonotype: This may be a read error, as it is one base from a much larger clone. The chain combines TRBV5-6 with TRBJ1-2, with D possibly TRBD1 on 5 matching bases. Germline V CDR1 and CDR2: SGHDT, YYEEEE. The germline V and J ends were trimmed by 1 base and 4 bases, with 8 bases remaining between them. The CDR3 contains 13 residues. DNA of the CDR3: TGTGCCAGCAGCTTGCCCGGGGCCTATGGCTACACCTTC. Its translation is CASSLPGAYGYTF.

By share, this clonotype counts as medium-sized. This chain uses TRBV10-3 with TRBJ2-5; D is uncertain. This CDR3 contains 14 residues. The germline V gene encodes CDR1 ENHRY and CDR2 SYGVKD. Trimming removed 2 bases from V and 3 bases from J, with 10 bases in between. CDR3 nucleotides: TGTGCCATCAGTGAGGCAGGTCGAGAAGAGACCCAGTACTTC. Protein: CAISEAGREETQYF.

This chain links TRBV18 with TRBJ2-7; D possibly corresponds to TRBD2 (5 bases). Per the germline V gene, CDR1 is KGHSH and CDR2 is LQKENI. The CDR3 has 15 residues. Deletions cut 6 bases from V and 5 bases from J, with 20 bases between. The CDR3 loop is CASSLLRVGSNEQYF. As DNA, the CDR3 is TGTGCCAGCTCTCTACTCCGGGTGGGGAGCAACGAGCAGTACTTC.